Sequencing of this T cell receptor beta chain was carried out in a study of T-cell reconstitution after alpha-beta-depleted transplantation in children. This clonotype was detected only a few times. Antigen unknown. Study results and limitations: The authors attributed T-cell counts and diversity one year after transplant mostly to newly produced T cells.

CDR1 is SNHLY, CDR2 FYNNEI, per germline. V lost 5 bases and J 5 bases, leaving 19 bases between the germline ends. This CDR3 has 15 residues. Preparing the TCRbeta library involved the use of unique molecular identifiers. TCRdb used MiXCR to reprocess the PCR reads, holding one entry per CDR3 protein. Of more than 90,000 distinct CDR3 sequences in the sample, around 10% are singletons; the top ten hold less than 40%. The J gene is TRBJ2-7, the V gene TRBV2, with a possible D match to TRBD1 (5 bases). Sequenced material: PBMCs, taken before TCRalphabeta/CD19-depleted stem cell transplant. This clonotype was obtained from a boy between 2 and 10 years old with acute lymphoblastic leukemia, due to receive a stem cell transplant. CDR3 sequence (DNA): TGTGCCAGCAGTCAAAAAGCAGGGTTAATCGACGAGCAGTACTTC. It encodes CASSQKAGLIDEQYF.